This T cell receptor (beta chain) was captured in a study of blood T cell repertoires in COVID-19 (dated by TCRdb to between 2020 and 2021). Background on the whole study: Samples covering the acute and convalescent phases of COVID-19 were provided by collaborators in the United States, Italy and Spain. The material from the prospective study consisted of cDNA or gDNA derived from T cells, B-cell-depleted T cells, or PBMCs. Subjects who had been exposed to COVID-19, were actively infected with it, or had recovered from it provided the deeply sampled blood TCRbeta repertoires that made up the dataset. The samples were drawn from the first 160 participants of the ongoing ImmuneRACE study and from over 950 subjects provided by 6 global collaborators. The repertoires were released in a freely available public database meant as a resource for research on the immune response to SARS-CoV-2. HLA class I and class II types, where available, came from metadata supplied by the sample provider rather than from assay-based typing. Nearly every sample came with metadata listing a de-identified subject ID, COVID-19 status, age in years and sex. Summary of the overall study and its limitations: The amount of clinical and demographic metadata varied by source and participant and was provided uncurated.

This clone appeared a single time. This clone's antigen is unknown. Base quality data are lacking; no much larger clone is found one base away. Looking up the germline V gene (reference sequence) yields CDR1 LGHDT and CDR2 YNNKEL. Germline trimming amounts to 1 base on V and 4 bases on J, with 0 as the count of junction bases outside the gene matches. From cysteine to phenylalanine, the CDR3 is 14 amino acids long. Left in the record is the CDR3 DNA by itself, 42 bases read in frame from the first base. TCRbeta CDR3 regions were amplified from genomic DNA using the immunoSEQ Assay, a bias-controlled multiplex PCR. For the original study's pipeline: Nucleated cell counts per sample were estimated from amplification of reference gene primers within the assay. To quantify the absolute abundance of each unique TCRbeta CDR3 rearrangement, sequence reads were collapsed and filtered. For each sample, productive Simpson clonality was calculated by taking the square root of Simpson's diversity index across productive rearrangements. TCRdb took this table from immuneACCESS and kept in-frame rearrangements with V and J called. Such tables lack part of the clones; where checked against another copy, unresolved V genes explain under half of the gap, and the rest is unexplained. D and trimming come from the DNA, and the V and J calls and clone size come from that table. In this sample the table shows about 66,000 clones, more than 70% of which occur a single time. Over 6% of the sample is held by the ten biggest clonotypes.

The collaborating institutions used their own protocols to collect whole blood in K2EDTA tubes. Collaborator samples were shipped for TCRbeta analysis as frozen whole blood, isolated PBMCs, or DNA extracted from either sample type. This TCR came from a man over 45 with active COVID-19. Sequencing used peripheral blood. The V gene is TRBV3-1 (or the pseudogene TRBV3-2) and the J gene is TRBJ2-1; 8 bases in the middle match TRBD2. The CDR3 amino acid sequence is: CASSQASGYNEQFF. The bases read TGTGCCAGCAGCCAAGCTAGCGGGTACAATGAGCAGTTCTTC.